This T cell receptor (beta chain) was documented in a study of cytomegalovirus exposure and HLA in healthy donors. Study-wide background: From HLA-typed donors, an early data release held about 85 million unique TCRs. Study-wide results and limits: The availability of immune exposure information extended only to CMV serostatus.

Trimming took 10 bases from V and 2 from J, leaving 8 bases between them. CDR1 MNHNS and CDR2 SASEGT come from the germline V gene. The CDR3 totals 11 residues. About this clone itself: Antigen specificity is unknown.

A multiplex PCR was run with 60 Vbeta primers and 13 Jbeta primers. Profiling relied on immunoSEQ multiplex PCR, and the TCRdb table lists in-frame clones only, not all of them. The data contain about 210,000 clones, 60% to 80% of them singletons. This sequence joins TRBV6-1 and TRBJ1-2; D gene unclear. The receptor was derived from a male donor in good health and CMV-seronegative. Sequenced: PBMCs. The CDR3 loop is CATQENYGYTF. CDR3 DNA: TGTGCCACCCAGGAAAACTATGGCTACACCTTC.